The 28 T cell receptor beta chains below all came from one sample that was sequenced in a study of beta chain features in type 1 diabetes. Regarding the study as a whole: Type 1 diabetes patients showed a moderate but significant shortening of TCRB CDR3s in all four CD4+ subsets.

Antigen specificity for these receptors is unknown. Since all of the isolated RNA was reverse transcribed, expressed TCRB transcripts were what got sequenced. Assay: immunoSEQ multiplex PCR; the TCRdb copy retains only in-frame clones and omits some. The sample records under 300,000 clones, roughly 10% being singletons. Material: naive CD4+ T cells from blood. Receptors originate from a young man with type 1 diabetes.

A few counts support this clone. The V gene is TRBV9, the J gene TRBJ2-3; 10 positions match TRBD2. Trimming at V came to 2 bases and at J to 9 bases, leaving 9 bases not matched to a gene. Germline CDR1 is SGDLS and CDR2 is YYNGEE. This CDR3 is 15 amino acids long. In nucleotides, the CDR3 is TGTGCCAGCAGCGTTAGCGGGGGGAGTGAATGGACGCAGTATTTT. Its protein product is CASSVSGGSEWTQYF.

This clone has more than one count but fewer than ten. V usage is TRBV2 and J usage is TRBJ2-4; 9 nucleotides match TRBD1. There are 13 residues in the CDR3. CDR1 is SNHLY and CDR2 is FYNNEI in the germline V gene. V dropped 8 bases and J dropped 9; count of bases not matched to a gene: 8. The CDR3 bases are TGTGCCAGCTCCACCGGGGACAGGGTCATTCAGTACTTC. This translates into CASSTGDRVIQYF. The whole variable domain, filled in from reference TRBV2 and TRBJ2-4, reads EPEVTQTPSHQVTQMGQEVILRCVPISNHLYFYWYRQILGQKVEFLVSFYNNEISEKSEIFDDQFSVERPDGSNFTLKIRSTKLEDSAMYFCASSTGDRVIQYFGAGTRLSVL.

J is TRBJ2-7 and V is TRBV29-1; 7 bases match TRBD1. The CDR3 has 12 amino acids. Trimming cost V 7 bases and J 2 bases; bases outside gene matches: 5. The V gene's germline CDR1 is SQVTM and CDR2 ANQGSEA. CDR3 loop: CSAWDSAYEQYF. CDR3 in DNA: TGCAGCGCCTGGGACAGTGCCTACGAGCAGTACTTC.

This clone has a handful of counts. The rearrangement joins TRBV5-8 to TRBJ1-5; weak D call: TRBD1 (6 bases). This CDR3 region has 13 residues. The V gene lost 3 bases and the J gene lost 2 bases, with 6 bases spanning the gap. Germline CDR1 SGHTS, CDR2 YDEGEE. In DNA, the CDR3 is TGTGCCAGCAGCTGGACAGGCAATCAGCCCCAGCATTTT. This encodes CASSWTGNQPQHF.

This clone was seen more than once but under ten times. The gene calls are TRBV7-2 and TRBJ1-6; D may be TRBD1 (6 bases). Germline CDR1 reads SGHTA; CDR2 reads FQGNSA. V lost 3 bases to trimming and J lost 11 bases, with 14 bases between them. The CDR3 totals 14 residues. The CDR3 DNA reads TGTGCCAGCAGCTTCCTACAGGGCCAGCCACCCCTCCACTTT. Amino acid sequence: CASSFLQGQPPLHF.

The sample holds a few counts of this clone. As DNA, the CDR3 is TGTGCCAGCAGGGGAGGAACTGAAGCTTTCTTT. It is translated as CASRGGTEAFF. The chain is built from TRBV6-6 and TRBJ1-1; D not resolved. Deletions cut 6 bases from V and 5 bases from J, with 7 bases between. CDR3 length: 11 amino acids. Per germline, CDR1 MNHNY and CDR2 SVGAGI (reference sequence).

This chain uses TRBV27 with TRBJ2-3; D uncertain. Between the trimmed V and J ends, which lost 5 bases and 1 base, there was a span of 4 bases. Per the germline V gene, CDR1 is MNHEY and CDR2 is SMNVEV (reference sequence). There are 12 residues in the CDR3. The CDR3 loop reads CASSAGTDTQYF. The CDR3 nucleotides read TGTGCCAGCAGTGCGGGCACAGATACGCAGTATTTT.

This chain connects TRBV6-5 to TRBJ1-1, with no clear D. Germline V gives CDR1 MNHEY, CDR2 SVGAGI. CDR3 length: 13 residues. The V end lost 2 bases, the J end lost 7 bases, and 11 bases lay between the germline ends. CDR3 sequence reads: CASSYPTDGEAFF. The CDR3 nucleotides read TGTGCCAGCAGTTACCCCACTGATGGTGAAGCTTTCTTT.

J is TRBJ1-5 and V is TRBV5-1; D perhaps matches TRBD1 (5 bases). Germline V CDR1 and CDR2: SGHRS, YFSETQ. The CDR3 is made up of 13 amino acids. V was pared by 4 bases and J by 6 bases, with 11 bases between. The CDR3 DNA reads TGCGCCAGCAGCCCCCAGGGTGGTCAGCCCCAGCATTTT. Its protein is CASSPQGGQPQHF. Based on the CDR3 plus reference TRBV5-1 and TRBJ1-5, the full variable domain is KAGVTQTPRYLIKTRGQQVTLSCSPISGHRSVSWYQQTPGQGLQFLFEYFSETQRNKGNFPGRFSGRQFSNSRSEMNVSTLELGDSALYLCASSPQGGQPQHFGDGTRLSIL.

V usage is TRBV7-9 and J usage is TRBJ2-5; D is perhaps TRBD2 (5 bases). This CDR3 has 15 amino acids. Germline V gives CDR1 SEHNR, CDR2 FQNEAQ (reference sequence). Trimming pared 4 bases from V and 10 bases from J, leaving 22 bases between. The CDR3 sequence is CASSSLTGRRDGQYF. CDR3 nucleotides: TGTGCCAGCAGCTCCTTGACGGGGAGAAGAGATGGCCAGTACTTC. Full variable domain (rest looked up from reference TRBV7-9 and TRBJ2-5): DTGVSQNPRHKITKRGQNVTFRCDPISEHNRLYWYRQTLGQGPEFLTYFQNEAQLEKSRLLSDRFSAERPKGSFSTLEIQRTEQGDSAMYLCASSSLTGRRDGQYFGPGTRLLVL.

This clone was recorded a few times. The chain links TRBV7-2 to TRBJ1-1, with D uncertain. The V end lost 0 bases, the J end lost 6 bases, and 8 bases lay between the germline ends. The CDR3 runs to 13 residues. In germline, CDR1 is SGHTA, CDR2 FQGNSA. DNA for the CDR3: TGTGCCAGCAGCTTAGCACGACATGCTGAAGCTTTCTTT. Translated: CASSLARHAEAFF.

The V gene is TRBV9, the J gene TRBJ2-1; 8 bases agree with TRBD2. The V segment lost 0 bases and the J segment 5 bases; nucleotides outside the gene matches: 1. Germline CDR1 SGDLS, CDR2 YYNGEE. This CDR3 region has 14 residues. The CDR3 region has the DNA TGTGCCAGCAGCGTAGGACTAGCGAACAATGAGCAGTTCTTC. Protein: CASSVGLANNEQFF.

This clone was counted between two and nine times. V usage is TRBV18 and J usage is TRBJ1-1, with D uncertain. V was shortened by 2 bases and J by 1 base, with 5 bases between the two germline ends. The CDR3 is 13 amino acids. Germline values: CDR1 KGHSH, CDR2 LQKENI. The CDR3 spells CASSPVGNTEAFF. CDR3 bases: TGTGCCAGCTCACCAGTCGGGAACACTGAAGCTTTCTTT.

The gene calls are TRBV28 and TRBJ2-1; 7 bases are a match to TRBD2. The CDR3 extends over 13 amino acids. CDR1 and CDR2 from the germline V gene are MDHEN and SYDVKM. The J segment lost 4 bases and the V segment lost 7 bases, leaving 4 bases of the junction unmatched. The CDR3 spells CASTRGDYNEQFF. CDR3 nucleotides: TGTGCCAGCACCCGGGGGGATTACAATGAGCAGTTCTTC.

This clone showed up just a few times. The same CDR3 is also encoded by other DNA sequences in this sample. This chain connects TRBV2 to TRBJ2-6, with unresolved D. With 3 bases removed from V and 0 bases from J, the gap between germline ends came to 3 bases. The CDR3 length is 14 residues. From germline, CDR1 is SNHLY and CDR2 FYNNEI. The CDR3 nucleotides are TGTGCCAGCAGTGAGTACTCTGGGGCCAACGTCCTGACTTTC. Translated, it gives CASSEYSGANVLTF.

The chain has TRBV7-3 and TRBJ2-3; 11 bases are shared with TRBD1. Germline lookup yields CDR1 SGHTA and CDR2 FQGTGA. V lost 5 bases and J lost 6; bases outside the gene matches: 7. This CDR3 has 15 residues. As DNA, the CDR3 is TGTGCCAGCAGCACAGGACAGGGGGCATATGATACGCAGTATTTT. It codes for CASSTGQGAYDTQYF. The full variable domain, completed using reference TRBV7-3 and TRBJ2-3, is GAGVSQTPSNKVTEKGKYVELRCDPISGHTALYWYRQSLGQGPEFLIYFQGTGAADDSGLPNDRFFAVRPEGSVSTLKIQRTERGDSAVYLCASSTGQGAYDTQYFGPGTRLTVL.

The CDR3 DNA is TGTGCCAGCAGCTTCCAGGGGGTCGAGTACTTC. This encodes CASSFQGVEYF. The V call is TRBV7-2, the J call TRBJ2-4, with 7 bases lining up with TRBD1. CDR3 length: 11 residues. Per the germline V gene, CDR1 is SGHTA and CDR2 is FQGNSA. J was trimmed by 14 bases and V by 3 bases; bases with no gene match: 4.

The chain is built from TRBV28 and TRBJ2-7; D might be TRBD2 (5 bases). V lost 2 bases and J 6 bases, leaving 11 bases between the germline ends. The CDR3 contains 13 residues. Germline CDR1 is MDHEN and CDR2 is SYDVKM. In DNA, the CDR3 is TGTGCCAGCAGTTTACCCGAGGGCCGCGAGCAGTACTTC. It translates to CASSLPEGREQYF.

The rearrangement joins TRBV11-2 to TRBJ2-1; 8 nucleotides agree with TRBD1. V lost 6 bases, J lost 4 bases, and 8 bases stayed unmatched. The CDR3 contains 15 residues. Germline V gene lookup returns CDR1 SGHAT and CDR2 FQNNGV. The CDR3 DNA reads as TGTGCCAGCAGTGGCCCAGGGGGCGCTTACAATGAGCAGTTCTTC. This gives the protein CASSGPGGAYNEQFF. Looking up the rest from reference TRBV11-2 and TRBJ2-1 gives the full variable domain: EAGVAQSPRYKIIEKRQSVAFWCNPISGHATLYWYQQILGQGPKLLIQFQNNGVVDDSQLPKDRFSAERLKGVDSTLKIQPAKLEDSAVYLCASSGPGGAYNEQFFGPGTRLTVL.

The chain couples TRBV13 to TRBJ2-1, with unresolved D. Germline V gives CDR1 PRHDT, CDR2 FYEKMQ (reference sequence). The CDR3 length is 11 residues. Trimming removed 1 base at V and 9 bases at J, with 4 bases between. The CDR3 DNA sequence: TGTGCCAGCAGCTTAGTCGGTGAGCAGTTCTTC. It encodes CASSLVGEQFF.

The chain has TRBV28 and TRBJ2-1; D not resolved. Deletions cut 5 bases from V and 4 bases from J, with 6 bases between. Germline-derived CDR1 and CDR2 are MDHEN and SYDVKM. The CDR3 runs to 12 residues. This CDR3 is CASSLTYNEQFF. The CDR3 DNA sequence: TGTGCCAGCAGTCTCACTTACAATGAGCAGTTCTTC. Variable domain in full (rest from reference TRBV28 and TRBJ2-1): DVKVTQSSRYLVKRTGEKVFLECVQDMDHENMFWYRQDPGLGLRLIYFSYDVKMKEKGDIPEGYSVSREKKERFSLILESASTNQTSMYLCASSLTYNEQFFGPGTRLTVL.

The genes are TRBV5-1 and TRBJ2-3; 14 bases are a match to TRBD2. The V and J ends lost 0 bases and 2 bases, in that order; junction bases with no gene match: 5. This CDR3 comprises 18 residues. Germline CDR1 reads SGHRS; CDR2 reads YFSETQ. This CDR3 reads CASSLGGLAGGNTDTQYF. The CDR3 DNA sequence: TGCGCCAGCAGCTTGGGAGGACTAGCGGGGGGCAACACAGATACGCAGTATTTT.

The chain uses TRBV9 and TRBJ2-7; tentatively, D is TRBD2 (6 bases). V was pared by 0 bases and J by 2 bases, with 9 bases between. This CDR3 has 14 residues. Per germline, CDR1 SGDLS and CDR2 YYNGEE. DNA for the CDR3: TGTGCCAGCAGCGTAGTCCCGGGGGCCTACGAGCAGTACTTC. This encodes CASSVVPGAYEQYF. The full variable domain, completed using reference TRBV9 and TRBJ2-7, is DSGVTQTPKHLITATGQRVTLRCSPRSGDLSVYWYQQSLDQGLQFLIQYYNGEERAKGNILERFSAQQFPDLHSELNLSSLELGDSALYFCASSVVPGAYEQYFGPGTRLTVT.

A few counts support this clone. This chain connects TRBV12-5 to TRBJ2-1, with 10 nucleotides matching TRBD1. With V trimmed by 5 bases and J by 3 bases, 4 bases remained unmatched. The germline V gene has CDR1 LGHNT and CDR2 FRNRAP. There are 15 residues in the CDR3. The CDR3 coding sequence is TGTGCTAGTGGTCACGGACAGGGGGGCTACAATGAGCAGTTCTTC. This gives the protein CASGHGQGGYNEQFF.

J is TRBJ2-1 and V is TRBV7-2; 8 bases are a match to TRBD1. V lost 6 bases and J lost 5; bases outside the gene matches: 6. CDR1 is SGHTA, CDR2 FQGNSA, per germline. The CDR3 length is 14 residues. In DNA, the CDR3 is TGTGCCAGCAGAACAGGGGGTTTGGACAATGAGCAGTTCTTC. As protein: CASRTGGLDNEQFF.

A few counts support this clone. The genes are TRBV6-6 and TRBJ2-6, with TRBD1 identical over 7 bases. The CDR3 has 15 amino acids. V shed 5 bases and J 3 bases; nucleotides not matched to a gene: 4. Germline CDR1 is MNHNY and CDR2 is SVGAGI (reference sequence). The DNA for the CDR3 is TGTGCCAGCAGTACAGACAGGGTTGGGGCCAACGTCCTGACTTTC. Protein sequence: CASSTDRVGANVLTF.

The genes are TRBV5-4 and TRBJ2-1; TRBD2 is a possible D gene (5 bases). The V gene lost 3 bases and the J gene lost 1 base, with 11 bases spanning the gap. Germline V CDR1 and CDR2: SGHNT, YYREEE (reference sequence). The CDR3 extends over 15 amino acids. The CDR3 DNA reads as TGTGCCAGCAGCTCGGGTAGCGAGTCCTACAATGAGCAGTTCTTC. Encoded protein: CASSSGSESYNEQFF.

This clone was found a few times. V gene TRBV28 combines with J gene TRBJ1-4; 8 nucleotides agree with TRBD1. Unmatched junction bases numbered 6, after V lost 6 bases and J lost 3 bases. CDR1 is MDHEN and CDR2 is SYDVKM in the germline V gene. CDR3 size: 15 residues. This CDR3 reads CASRSQGAANEKLFF. CDR3 sequence (DNA): TGTGCCAGCAGATCTCAGGGGGCAGCTAATGAAAAACTGTTTTTT. Drawing the rest from reference TRBV28 and TRBJ1-4, the complete variable domain is DVKVTQSSRYLVKRTGEKVFLECVQDMDHENMFWYRQDPGLGLRLIYFSYDVKMKEKGDIPEGYSVSREKKERFSLILESASTNQTSMYLCASRSQGAANEKLFFGSGTQLSVL.